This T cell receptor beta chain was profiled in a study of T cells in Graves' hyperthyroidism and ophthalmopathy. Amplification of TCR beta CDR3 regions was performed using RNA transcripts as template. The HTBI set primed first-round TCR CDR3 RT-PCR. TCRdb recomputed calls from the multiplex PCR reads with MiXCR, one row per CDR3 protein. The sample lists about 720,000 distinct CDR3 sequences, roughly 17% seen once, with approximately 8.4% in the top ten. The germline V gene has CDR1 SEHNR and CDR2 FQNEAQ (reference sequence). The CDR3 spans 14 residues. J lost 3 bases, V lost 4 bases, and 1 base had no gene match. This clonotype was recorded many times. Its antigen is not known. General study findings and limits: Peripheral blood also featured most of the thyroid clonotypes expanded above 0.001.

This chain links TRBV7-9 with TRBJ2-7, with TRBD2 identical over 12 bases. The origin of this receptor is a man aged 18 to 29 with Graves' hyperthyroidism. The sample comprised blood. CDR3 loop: CASSSTSGGYEQYF. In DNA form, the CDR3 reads TGTGCCAGCAGCTCGACTAGCGGGGGCTACGAGCAGTACTTC.